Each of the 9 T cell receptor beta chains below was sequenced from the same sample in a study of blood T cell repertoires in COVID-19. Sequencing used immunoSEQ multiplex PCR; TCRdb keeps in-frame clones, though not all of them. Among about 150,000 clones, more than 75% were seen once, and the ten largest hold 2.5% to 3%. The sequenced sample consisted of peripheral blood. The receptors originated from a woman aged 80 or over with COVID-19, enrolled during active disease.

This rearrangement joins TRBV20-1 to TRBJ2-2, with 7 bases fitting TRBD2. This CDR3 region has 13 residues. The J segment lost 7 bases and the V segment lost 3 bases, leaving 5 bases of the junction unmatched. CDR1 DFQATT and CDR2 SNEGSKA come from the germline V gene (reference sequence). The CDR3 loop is CSASRLAVGELFF. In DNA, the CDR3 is TGCAGTGCTAGTCGGCTAGCGGTCGGGGAGCTGTTTTTT.

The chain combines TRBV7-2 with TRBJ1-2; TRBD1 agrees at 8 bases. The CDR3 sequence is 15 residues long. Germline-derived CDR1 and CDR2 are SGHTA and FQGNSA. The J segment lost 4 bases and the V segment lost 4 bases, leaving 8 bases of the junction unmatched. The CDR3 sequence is CASSSVTGVAYGYTF. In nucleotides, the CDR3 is TGTGCCAGCAGCTCCGTGACAGGGGTGGCCTATGGCTACACCTTC.

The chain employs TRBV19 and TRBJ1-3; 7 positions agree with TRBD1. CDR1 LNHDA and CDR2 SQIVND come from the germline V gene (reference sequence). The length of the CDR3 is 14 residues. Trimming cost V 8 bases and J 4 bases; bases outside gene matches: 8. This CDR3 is CASATGDLGNTIYF. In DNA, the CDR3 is TGTGCCAGTGCCACAGGGGATCTCGGAAACACCATATATTTT.

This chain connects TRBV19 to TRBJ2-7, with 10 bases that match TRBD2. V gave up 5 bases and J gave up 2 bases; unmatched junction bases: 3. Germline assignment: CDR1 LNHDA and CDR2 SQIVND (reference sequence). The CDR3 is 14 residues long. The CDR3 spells CASSELAGPYEQYF. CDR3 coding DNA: TGTGCCAGTAGTGAACTAGCGGGACCCTACGAGCAGTACTTC.

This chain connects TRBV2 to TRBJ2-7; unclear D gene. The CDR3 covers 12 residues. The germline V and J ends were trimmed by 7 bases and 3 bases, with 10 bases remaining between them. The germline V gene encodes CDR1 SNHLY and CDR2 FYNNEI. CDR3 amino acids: CASTLSLYEQYF. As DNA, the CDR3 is TGTGCCAGCACGTTGTCCCTCTACGAGCAGTACTTC.

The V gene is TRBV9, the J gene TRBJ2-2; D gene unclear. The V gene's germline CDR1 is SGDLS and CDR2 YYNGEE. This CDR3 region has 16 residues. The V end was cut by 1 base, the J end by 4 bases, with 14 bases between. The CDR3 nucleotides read TGTGCCAGCAGCGTAAACAACCCCTCGGGCACCGGGGAGCTGTTTTTT. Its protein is CASSVNNPSGTGELFF.

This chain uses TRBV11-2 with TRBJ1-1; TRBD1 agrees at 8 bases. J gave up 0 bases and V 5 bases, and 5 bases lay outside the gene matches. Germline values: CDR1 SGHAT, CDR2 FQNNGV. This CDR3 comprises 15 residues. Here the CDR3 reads CASSRTGRMNTEAFF. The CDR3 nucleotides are TGTGCCAGCAGCCGGACAGGGAGGATGAACACTGAAGCTTTCTTT.

CDR3 nucleotides: TGTGCCAGCAGCTTGGACCTAGCGGGAAGGAGTGAGCAGTTCTTC. Translation: CASSLDLAGRSEQFF. The chain recombines TRBV5-4 with TRBJ2-1; 9 bases map to TRBD2. The CDR3 has 15 residues. J lost 9 bases, V lost 0 bases, and 7 bases had no gene match. Germline values: CDR1 SGHNT, CDR2 YYREEE (reference sequence).

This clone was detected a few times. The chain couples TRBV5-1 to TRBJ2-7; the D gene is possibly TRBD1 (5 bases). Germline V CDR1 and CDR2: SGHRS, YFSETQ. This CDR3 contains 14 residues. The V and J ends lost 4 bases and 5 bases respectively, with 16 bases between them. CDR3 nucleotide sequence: TGCGCCAGCAGCCAGGGTCCAGCAAGCCACGAGCAGTACTTC. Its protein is CASSQGPASHEQYF. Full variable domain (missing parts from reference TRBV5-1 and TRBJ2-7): KAGVTQTPRYLIKTRGQQVTLSCSPISGHRSVSWYQQTPGQGLQFLFEYFSETQRNKGNFPGRFSGRQFSNSRSEMNVSTLELGDSALYLCASSQGPASHEQYFGPGTRLTVT.